What follows is one T cell receptor (beta chain) and its context. The data originate from a study of blood T cell repertoires in COVID-19. The length of the CDR3 is 16 residues. The germline V gene has CDR1 SGHRS and CDR2 YFSETQ. The J segment lost 11 bases and the V segment lost 4 bases, leaving 15 bases of the junction unmatched. Methods used by the authors: How many nucleated cells were present was estimated from reference gene primer amplification. Profiled with immunoSEQ multiplex PCR; TCRdb holds only in-frame clones, not every one. V and J calls and clone size follow that table, whereas D and trimming were derived from the DNA. The sample has under 300,000 clones, over 70% seen once; the top ten hold approximately 6%.

Sequenced: peripheral blood. The source is a man older than 75 with acute or convalescent COVID-19. This sequence joins TRBV5-1 and TRBJ1-6; 7 nucleotides line up with TRBD1. CDR3 nucleotide sequence: TGCGCCAGCAGCCCCGGCTACTCAGGGGGTTCGACACCCCTCCACTTT. Residues: CASSPGYSGGSTPLHF.